The entry below gives a single TCR beta chain sequence along with its context. The data belong to a study of blood T cell repertoires in COVID-19. Sequenced by immunoSEQ multiplex PCR; TCRdb stores in-frame clones only, minus some. Among a few hundred thousand clones, approximately 92% were seen once, and the ten largest hold around 18%. V lost 1 base and J 8 bases, leaving 6 bases between the germline ends. The germline CDR1 and CDR2 sequences are GTSNPN and SVGIG (reference sequence). This CDR3 contains 12 residues. The sequence was obtained from a woman aged 30 to 39 who had recovered from COVID-19. V gene TRBV30 combines with J gene TRBJ1-6; unclear D gene. The sample was PBMCs or T cells enriched from blood (not recorded which). The DNA for the CDR3 is TGTGCCTGGAGTGGAGCGTATTCACCCCTCCACTTT. Translated: CAWSGAYSPLHF.